The table lists the clone carrying this T cell receptor beta chain with a count of one. Germline CDR1 reads SGHTA; CDR2 reads FQGNSA. Trimming removed 1 base at V and 0 bases at J, with 10 bases between. The CDR3 is 16 amino acids. The data stem from a study of blood T cell repertoires in COVID-19. Across the whole study: There were acute and convalescent COVID-19 samples, and they came from the United States, Italy and Spain. PBMCs, B-cell-depleted T cells, or T cells were the source of the cDNA or gDNA that made up the material.

Per the study methods: Estimation of nucleated cell counts relied on the amplification of reference gene primers. Sequenced by immunoSEQ multiplex PCR; TCRdb stores in-frame clones only, minus some. V and J calls and clone size follow that table, whereas D and trimming were derived from the DNA. The sample has about 270,000 clones; about nine tenths are singletons. The clonotype was recovered from a man in his forties or fifties with acute or convalescent COVID-19. Sequencing was performed on peripheral blood. This chain connects TRBV7-2 to TRBJ1-3; the D gene is possibly TRBD1 (6 bases). CDR3 DNA: TGTGCCAGCAGCTTAGGGGACACATACTCTGGAAACACCATATATTTT. The encoded protein is CASSLGDTYSGNTIYF.